Presented here are 21 T cell receptor beta chains from one specimen sequenced in a study of post-analysis software for immune sequencing data. Study-wide results and caveats: Four to six TRBV segments were more frequent in patients than controls; TRBV5-6, TRBV5-1 and TRBV20-1 belonged to this group.

The antigens these receptors bind are not known. Sequencing libraries made from TCR beta cDNA carried unique molecular identifiers. Each CDR3 protein is one row after TCRdb ran MiXCR on the PCR reads. This table holds a few hundred thousand distinct CDR3 sequences, 35% to 45% found once. Sequenced: blood. These receptors originate from a girl between 5 and 17 years old with multiple sclerosis.

The chain carries TRBV28 and TRBJ2-1; 10 bases line up with TRBD1. This CDR3 is built from 16 residues. Germline trimming cut 5 bases from V and 6 bases from J; bases unmatched to any gene: 10. CDR1 and CDR2 (germline): MDHEN, SYDVKM. The CDR3 DNA follows: TGTGCCAGCAGTCCGCGAGGGACAGGGGAAGGCAATGAGCAGTTCTTC. The encoded protein is CASSPRGTGEGNEQFF.

The chain links TRBV19 to TRBJ1-2, with TRBD1 matching over 9 bases. The V gene end was trimmed by 6 bases and the J gene end by 8 bases; junction bases not matched to a gene: 7. Germline V CDR1 and CDR2: LNHDA, SQIVND (reference sequence). This CDR3 spans 13 amino acids. The CDR3 is CASSLGQGQGYTF. The CDR3 nucleotides read TGTGCCAGTAGCCTCGGACAGGGGCAAGGCTACACCTTC.

This chain connects TRBV28 to TRBJ2-5; D is unclear. With the DNA end fitting TRBJ2-7 better, the J assignment may be wrong. This CDR3 spans 12 amino acids. Germline values: CDR1 MDHEN, CDR2 SYDVKM. The CDR3 DNA sequence: TGTGCCAGCAGTTTATCCCGTTACGAGCAGTACTTC. Its protein product is CASSLSRYEQYF.

This clonotype was observed a few times. The genes are TRBV20-1 and TRBJ2-1; 7 bases are a match to TRBD2. Germline trimming cut 5 bases from V and 0 bases from J; bases unmatched to any gene: 13. CDR3 length: 17 amino acids. Germline V CDR1 and CDR2: DFQATT, SNEGSKA (reference sequence). CDR3 sequence: CSARTEIAGSSYNEQFF. The CDR3, as DNA: TGCAGTGCTCGTACTGAAATAGCGGGCAGCTCCTACAATGAGCAGTTCTTC.

The chain is built from TRBV4-2 and TRBJ2-2, with D possibly being TRBD2 (6 bases). The CDR3 is 17 amino acids. V was pared by 1 base and J by 0 bases, with 12 bases between. Germline-derived CDR1 and CDR2 are LGHNA and YNFKEQ. CDR3 residues: CASSQGPRGANTGELFF. The CDR3 coding sequence is TGTGCCAGCAGCCAAGGCCCGCGGGGCGCGAACACCGGGGAGCTGTTTTTT.

This clonotype has ten or more counts. The chain recombines TRBV29-1 with TRBJ1-2; D possibly corresponds to TRBD1 (6 bases). The germline V gene encodes CDR1 SQVTM and CDR2 ANQGSEA. The length of the CDR3 is 12 residues. V lost 5 bases, J lost 2 bases, and 9 bases lay in between. CDR3 nucleotide sequence: TGCAGCGTTAGGGGGGGGAACTATGGCTACACCTTC. Protein: CSVRGGNYGYTF.

The rearrangement joins TRBV7-3 to TRBJ2-7; D remains unclear. Germline loops: CDR1 SGHTA, CDR2 FQGTGA. V was trimmed by 5 bases and J by 3 bases, leaving 14 bases between them. The CDR3 has 14 amino acids. This CDR3 is CASSLRPGYYEQYF. CDR3 sequence (DNA): TGTGCCAGCAGCCTTCGGCCGGGTTACTACGAGCAGTACTTC. The entire variable domain, with the rest obtained from reference TRBV7-3 and TRBJ2-7, is as follows: GAGVSQTPSNKVTEKGKYVELRCDPISGHTALYWYRQSLGQGPEFLIYFQGTGAADDSGLPNDRFFAVRPEGSVSTLKIQRTERGDSAVYLCASSLRPGYYEQYFGPGTRLTVT.

This clonotype has ten or more counts. The gene calls are TRBV6-4 and TRBJ2-6; D gene unclear. The CDR3 is 14 amino acids. Looked up from germline, CDR1 is MRHNA and CDR2 is SNTAGT. The ends were cut back, 0 bases at V and 12 bases at J, with 12 bases in the middle. The CDR3 DNA follows: TGTGCCAGCAGTGACTCGGGTACTCAGTCCGTCCTGACTTTC. Translating gives CASSDSGTQSVLTF.

This clonotype showed up many times. The CDR3 nucleotides read TGTGCCAGCAGTCTCGATGGTGGCAATGAGCAGTTCTTC. It encodes CASSLDGGNEQFF. The gene calls are TRBV27 and TRBJ2-1; unclear D gene. V gave up 5 bases and J gave up 6 bases, with 11 bases separating them. Germline lookup yields CDR1 MNHEY and CDR2 SMNVEV (reference sequence). The CDR3 length is 13 residues.

The V and J genes are TRBV20-1 and TRBJ2-7; D is undetermined. Looked up from germline, CDR1 is DFQATT and CDR2 is SNEGSKA (reference sequence). The V end was cut by 0 bases, the J end by 0 bases, with 9 bases between. The CDR3 consists of 14 residues. CDR3 DNA sequence: TGCAGTGCTAGAGAGGGCCTGAGCTCCTACGAGCAGTACTTC. It codes for CSAREGLSSYEQYF.

V gene TRBV20-1 combines with J gene TRBJ2-7; 7 bases agree with TRBD2. The J call is in doubt because the DNA end fits TRBJ2-5 better. Germline V gene sequence: CDR1 DFQATT, CDR2 SNEGSKA (reference sequence). The CDR3 length is 14 residues. The CDR3 here is CSARPAGDLETQYF. The CDR3 region has the DNA TGCAGTGCTAGGCCGGCGGGAGATTTGGAGACCCAGTACTTC.

There are many counts of this clonotype. The chain has TRBV6-4 and TRBJ2-3; TRBD1 matches 7 bases. CDR3 length: 16 residues. Trimming at V came to 0 bases and at J to 2 bases, leaving 5 bases not matched to a gene. The V gene's germline CDR1 is MRHNA and CDR2 SNTAGT. The CDR3 loop is CASSDSHRGATDTQYF. Written as DNA, the CDR3 is TGTGCCAGCAGTGACTCTCACAGGGGAGCCACAGATACGCAGTATTTT.

This clonotype was detected ten times or more. The chain carries TRBV27 and TRBJ2-5; D is uncertain. Looked up from germline, CDR1 is MNHEY and CDR2 is SMNVEV (reference sequence). This CDR3 comprises 13 residues. Trimming removed 0 bases from V and 0 bases from J, with 2 bases in between. The CDR3 loop is CASSLSNQETQYF. As DNA, the CDR3 is TGTGCCAGCAGTTTATCGAACCAAGAGACCCAGTACTTC.

This clonotype was seen a few times. The chain couples TRBV7-9 to TRBJ2-3; D possibly corresponds to TRBD2 (6 bases). Trimming left V 3 bases short and J 4 bases short, with 14 bases between. The CDR3 spans 15 residues. Germline CDR1 reads SEHNR; CDR2 reads FQNEAQ (reference sequence). The CDR3: CASSFDGRAADTQYF. CDR3 sequence (DNA): TGTGCCAGCAGCTTCGACGGGAGAGCCGCAGATACGCAGTATTTT.

The V gene is TRBV20-1, the J gene TRBJ2-1; 7 nucleotides line up with TRBD2. Germline V gene data show CDR1 as DFQATT and CDR2 as SNEGSKA (reference sequence). The trim removed 5 bases at V and 2 bases at J, leaving 9 bases unmatched. The CDR3 length is 15 residues. CDR3 in DNA: TGCAGTGCTCCGCGGGAGCGGGCGGCCTACAATGAGCAGTTCTTC. Protein: CSAPRERAAYNEQFF.

In its sample, this clonotype was seen many times. This sequence joins TRBV2 and TRBJ2-1, with D perhaps TRBD1 (5 bases). This CDR3 contains 12 residues. V was pared by 8 bases and J by 7 bases, with 12 bases between. Germline V lookup: CDR1 SNHLY, CDR2 FYNNEI. The CDR3 loop is CASGDSANEQFF. CDR3 nucleotide sequence: TGTGCCAGCGGCGACAGTGCGAATGAGCAGTTCTTC.

The V gene is TRBV6-2 or TRBV6-3, the J gene TRBJ2-3, with 11 bases fitting TRBD2. This CDR3 comprises 16 residues. The germline gives CDR1 MNHEY, CDR2 SVGEGT. Losses at the gene ends were 5 bases for V and 4 bases for J; bases not matched to a gene: 8. The CDR3 reads CASSDTSGGRADTQYF. Written as DNA, the CDR3 is TGTGCCAGCAGTGACACTAGCGGGGGAAGGGCAGATACGCAGTATTTT.

Points on this clonotype: The germline gene is not matched at one end of the junction; a read error may be the cause. The J gene is TRBJ2-1, the V gene TRBV7-9, with D possibly being TRBD1 or TRBD2 (5 bases each). This CDR3 contains 15 residues. Germline lookup yields CDR1 SEHNR and CDR2 FQNEAQ (reference sequence). The DNA for the CDR3 is TGTGCCAGCAGCGCCCCTAGTGGGACCTACAATGGGCAGTTCTTC. It encodes CASSAPSGTYNGQFF.

The CDR3 protein is CASSVASGRAYEQYF. The CDR3 DNA is TGTGCCAGCAGCGTAGCCAGCGGGAGGGCCTACGAGCAGTACTTC. The chain carries TRBV9 and TRBJ2-7; 10 bases are a match to TRBD2. Germline-derived CDR1 and CDR2 are SGDLS and YYNGEE. The CDR3 is 15 amino acids. The ends lost 0 bases at V and 2 bases at J; junction bases unmatched: 2.

This clonotype was found a few times. The V call is TRBV30, the J call TRBJ1-1, with 7 nucleotides matching TRBD1. The V segment lost 4 bases and the J segment 3 bases; nucleotides outside the gene matches: 8. Germline CDR1 is GTSNPN and CDR2 is SVGIG (reference sequence). The CDR3 is 14 residues long. In DNA, the CDR3 is TGTGCCTGGACAGGGGGAGGTGGGTACACTGAAGCTTTCTTT. It yields the protein CAWTGGGGYTEAFF. Together with reference TRBV30 and TRBJ1-1, the CDR3 gives the full variable domain: SQTIHQWPATLVQPVGSPLSLECTVEGTSNPNLYWYRQAAGRGLQLLFYSVGIGQISSEVPQNLSASRPQDRQFILSSKKLLLSDSGFYLCAWTGGGGYTEAFFGQGTRLTVV.

Comment on this clonotype: A single base separates this from a much larger clone, so it may be a read error. The chain joins TRBV5-1 to TRBJ2-1, with D possibly TRBD2 on 7 matching bases. V dropped 2 bases and J dropped 8 bases, with 17 bases sitting between them. Germline V gene data show CDR1 as SGHRS and CDR2 as YFSETQ. The CDR3 runs to 15 residues. The DNA of the CDR3 is TGCGCCAGCAGCTTATGGGGGGGGGCATCGGATGAGCAGTTCTTC. It encodes CASSLWGGASDEQFF. Combining the CDR3 with reference TRBV5-1 and TRBJ2-1 gives the whole variable domain KAGVTQTPRYLIKTRGQQVTLSCSPISGHRSVSWYQQTPGQGLQFLFEYFSETQRNKGNFPGRFSGRQFSNSRSEMNVSTLELGDSALYLCASSLWGGASDEQFFGPGTRLTVL.